These 9 T cell receptor beta chains were sequenced from one sample in a study of T cells after yellow fever vaccination. TCRdb reprocessed the 5' RACE reads with MiXCR, giving one entry per CDR3 protein. The sample has 500,000 to 650,000 distinct CDR3 sequences; around 17% are singletons. The material sequenced was PBMCs, taken less than 6 days after the first yellow fever vaccination. The receptors stem from a man aged 18 to 35 who received the YFV17D yellow fever vaccine.

There are a few counts of this clonotype. V and J are TRBV27 and TRBJ1-5; D unresolved. Germline-derived CDR1 and CDR2 are MNHEY and SMNVEV (reference sequence). The V end lost 5 bases, the J end lost 0 bases, and 11 bases lay between the germline ends. The CDR3 spans 15 residues. DNA for the CDR3: TGTGCCAGCAGTACCATCGTTAATAGCAATCAGCCCCAGCATTTT. Amino acids: CASSTIVNSNQPQHF.

Comment on this clonotype: One end of the junction varies from germline; a read error may be responsible. The chain combines TRBV4-3 with TRBJ2-1; D not certain. The CDR3 consists of 13 residues. The germline V gene encodes CDR1 LGHNA and CDR2 YSLEER. The CDR3: CASSANQVNRQIF. The CDR3 DNA sequence: TGCGCCAGCAGCGCGAACCAAGTCAATCGGCAGATCTTC.

This clonotype was seen a few times. This chain links TRBV7-8 with TRBJ2-1; tentatively, D is TRBD2 (7 bases). In germline, CDR1 is SGHVS, CDR2 FQNEAQ. CDR3 length: 18 residues. V was pared by 2 bases and J by 0 bases, with 17 bases between. CDR3: CASSLWGGPTNSYNEQFF. CDR3 nucleotide sequence: TGTGCCAGCAGCTTATGGGGGGGGCCAACCAACTCCTACAATGAGCAGTTCTTC.

V is TRBV12-3 or TRBV12-4 and J is TRBJ2-1, with TRBD1 matching 8 bases. The CDR3 runs to 15 residues. The ends lost 6 bases at V and 0 bases at J; junction bases unmatched: 4. The CDR3 sequence is CASRVQGGSYNEQFF. The DNA for the CDR3 is TGTGCCAGCAGAGTACAGGGGGGCTCCTACAATGAGCAGTTCTTC.

The V gene is TRBV4-1, the J gene TRBJ2-1; TRBD2 agrees at 11 bases. CDR1 is MGHRA, CDR2 YSYEKL, per germline. This CDR3 is 16 amino acids long. V shed 4 bases and J 9 bases; nucleotides not matched to a gene: 11. The CDR3 sequence: CASSPPTSGGRSEQFF. The CDR3 coding sequence is TGCGCCAGCAGCCCCCCAACTAGCGGGGGTAGGAGTGAGCAGTTCTTC.

The chain recombines TRBV12-3 or TRBV12-4 with TRBJ1-1, with D possibly TRBD1 on 5 matching bases. CDR3 size: 15 residues. Trimming took 8 bases from V and 3 from J, leaving 19 bases between them. CDR3 loop: CASRSRQGVYTEAFF. CDR3 nucleotide sequence: TGTGCCAGCCGCAGCCGCCAGGGTGTGTACACTGAAGCTTTCTTT.

This clonotype was observed many times. The chain links TRBV12-3 or TRBV12-4 to TRBJ2-1; 15 nucleotides match TRBD2. CDR3 size: 17 residues. The trim removed 5 bases at V and 6 bases at J, leaving 8 bases unmatched. CDR3 sequence: CASSPRTSGGVSNEQFF. CDR3 in DNA: TGTGCCAGCAGTCCTCGGACTAGCGGGGGGGTTAGCAATGAGCAGTTCTTC.

The chain couples TRBV15 to TRBJ2-1; 7 bases match TRBD2. CDR1 is LNHNV and CDR2 is YYDKDF in the germline V gene (reference sequence). The CDR3 runs to 13 residues. Losses at the gene ends were 9 bases for V and 10 bases for J; bases not matched to a gene: 12. Written as DNA, the CDR3 is TGTGCCACTTGGCTTGGGGGGGTGGGGGAGCAGTTCTTC. As protein: CATWLGGVGEQFF.

The CDR3 spells CASGYGAGGANVLTF. The DNA of the CDR3 is TGTGCCAGCGGATACGGGGCAGGAGGGGCCAACGTCCTGACTTTC. The chain couples TRBV27 to TRBJ2-6; D tentatively fits TRBD1 or TRBD2 (5 bases each). Germline V gene lookup returns CDR1 MNHEY and CDR2 SMNVEV (reference sequence). The CDR3 is 15 residues long. Trimming removed 8 bases from V and 4 bases from J, with 15 bases in between. Using reference TRBV27 and TRBJ2-6 for the parts outside the CDR3, the full variable domain is EAQVTQNPRYLITVTGKKLTVTCSQNMNHEYMSWYRQDPGLGLRQIYYSMNVEVTDKGDVPEGYKVSRKEKRNFPLILESPSPNQTSLYFCASGYGAGGANVLTFGAGSRLTVL.